These T cell receptor beta chains were read from a single sample in a study of blood T cells in healthy people across ages. In TCRdb, the 5' RACE reads were re-called with MiXCR into one record per CDR3 protein. The table lists about a million distinct CDR3 sequences, about 53% of them singletons. Specimen: blood. These receptor sequences come from a woman aged 60-75 years in good health. Each CDR3 is given with its conserved first and last residue. The D gene is left open where the match is weak. Size is stated for part of the rows, as once, few or many counts, or as a class when the clone is expanded.

.	.	TRBJ1-2	TRBV21-1	CASSKMVRGLSGYTF	TGTGCCAGCAGCAAAATGGTCCGGGGGCTAAGCGGCTACACCTTC
few	.	TRBJ2-7	TRBV29-1	CTVRTDSYEQYF	TGCACCGTGCGGACGGATTCCTACGAGCAGTACTTC
.	.	TRBJ2-7	TRBV27	CASRAIDEQYF	TGTGCCAGCAGGGCCATCGACGAGCAGTACTTC
few	.	TRBJ1-6	TRBV27	CATRPRQGYSPLHF	TGTGCCACCCGGCCAAGGCAGGGGTATTCACCCCTCCACTTT
.	.	TRBJ2-7	TRBV6-6	CASSTGVREQYF	TGTGCCAGCAGTACGGGGGTACGAGAGCAGTACTTC
.	TRBD1	TRBJ2-7	TRBV28	CASRLQGVDEQYF	TGTGCCAGCAGACTACAGGGGGTCGACGAGCAGTACTTC
once	.	TRBJ1-6	TRBV10-3	CAISQDNSPLHF	TGTGCCATCAGCCAGGATAATTCACCCCTCCACTTT
few	.	TRBJ1-4	TRBV15	CATSSPVATNEKLFF	TGTGCCACCAGCAGCCCGGTTGCAACTAATGAAAAACTGTTTTTT
once	.	TRBJ1-5	TRBV4-1	CASSQARASDQPQHF	TGCGCCAGCAGCCAAGCACGGGCCAGCGATCAGCCCCAGCATTTT
.	TRBD1	TRBJ2-1	TRBV6-4	CASSDIGTVSFDEQFF	TGTGCCAGCAGTGACATTGGGACAGTTTCTTTCGATGAGCAGTTCTTC
.	.	TRBJ2-3	TRBV10-3	CAISESTGSTDTQYF	TGTGCCATCAGTGAGTCGACGGGGAGCACAGATACGCAGTATTTT
.	.	TRBJ1-5	TRBV5-5	CASKGVWTNQPQHF	TGTGCCAGTAAAGGAGTCTGGACGAATCAGCCCCAGCATTTT
once	TRBD1	TRBJ2-1	TRBV5-5	CASSTTGGIENEQFF	TGTGCCAGCAGCACCACAGGGGGGATTGAAAATGAGCAGTTCTTC
few	.	TRBJ2-3	TRBV27	CASSPQTVLDTQYF	TGTGCCAGCAGTCCCCAGACGGTGCTAGATACGCAGTATTTT
few	.	TRBJ1-4	TRBV12-3/TRBV12-4	CASSPRQFNEKLFF	TGTGCCAGCAGCCCCCGGCAGTTTAATGAAAAACTGTTTTTT
many	TRBD2	TRBJ2-3	TRBV5-1	CASSSLLAGSTDTQYF	TGCGCCAGCAGCTCTCTGTTAGCGGGCAGCACAGATACGCAGTATTTT
.	.	TRBJ2-4	TRBV12-3/TRBV12-4	CASRTDPLAKNIQYF	TGTGCCAGCAGGACGGACCCCTTAGCCAAAAACATTCAGTACTTC
few	.	TRBJ1-1	TRBV11-1	CASSRELNTEAFF	TGTGCCAGCAGTCGTGAGTTGAACACTGAAGCTTTCTTT
.	TRBD2	TRBJ2-7	TRBV10-3	CAIRLAGGSSYEQYF	TGTGCCATCAGATTAGCGGGAGGGAGCTCCTACGAGCAGTACTTC
.	TRBD2	TRBJ2-4	TRBV28	CASMTIPGGNIQYF	TGTGCCAGCATGACGATTCCGGGGGGGAACATTCAGTACTTC
few	.	TRBJ2-3	TRBV7-6	CASSPIASSTDTQYF	TGTGCCAGCAGCCCAATAGCGTCTAGCACAGATACGCAGTATTTT
few	.	TRBJ2-4	TRBV21-1	CASSLKGQLGEQYF	TGTGCCAGCAGCCTAAAGGGCCAGCTTGGTGAGCAGTACTTC
.	TRBD2	TRBJ2-3	TRBV6-2/TRBV6-3	CASSGLAGGPRDTQYF	TGTGCCAGCAGTGGACTAGCGGGAGGGCCAAGAGATACGCAGTATTTT
.	.	TRBJ2-1	TRBV7-2	CASSLARYYNEQFF	TGTGCCAGCAGCTTAGCGCGCTACTACAATGAGCAGTTCTTC
.	.	TRBJ2-7	TRBV2	CASSESYGQFYEQYF	TGTGCCAGCAGTGAGAGCTATGGACAGTTCTACGAGCAGTACTTC
.	.	TRBJ2-5	TRBV5-1	CASSLSFTPETQYF	TGCGCCAGCAGCTTGTCTTTCACACCGGAGACCCAGTACTTC
.	.	TRBJ2-1	TRBV29-1	CSVESAADNEQFF	TGCAGCGTGGAATCAGCAGCGGACAATGAGCAGTTCTTC
.	.	TRBJ2-1	TRBV28	CASSKERASGVNEQFF	TGTGCCAGCAGTAAGGAGCGGGCCTCAGGGGTGAATGAGCAGTTCTTC
once	TRBD2	TRBJ2-1	TRBV18	CASCWTSQRDEQFF	TGTGCCAGCTGCTGGACTAGCCAGAGGGATGAGCAGTTCTTC
.	.	TRBJ2-5	TRBV24-1	CATSDLGMGETQYF	TGTGCCACCAGTGATCTTGGGATGGGGGAGACCCAGTACTTC
.	TRBD1	TRBJ1-1	TRBV28	CASNPPGTVNTEAFF	TGTGCCAGCAACCCCCCCGGGACAGTGAACACTGAAGCTTTCTTT
few	TRBD1	TRBJ2-3	TRBV10-3	CAISEGGQGTDTQYF	TGTGCCATCAGTGAAGGGGGACAGGGGACAGATACGCAGTATTTT
few	TRBD1	TRBJ1-1	TRBV6-5	CASQTTGGEAFF	TGTGCCAGCCAGACGACAGGGGGCGAAGCTTTCTTT
.	TRBD2	TRBJ2-1	TRBV20-1	CSARSGLAGVNEQFF	TGCAGTGCTAGAAGCGGACTAGCGGGAGTCAATGAGCAGTTCTTC
.	.	TRBJ2-3	TRBV7-8	CASSRRGMMGTDTQYF	TGTGCCAGCAGCCGCCGTGGGATGATGGGCACAGATACGCAGTATTTT
.	TRBD1	TRBJ1-6	TRBV28	CASSTRQGWNSPLHF	TGTGCCAGCAGTACCCGACAGGGTTGGAATTCACCCCTCCACTTT
.	TRBD1	TRBJ2-3	TRBV11-3	CASSTDRGYPRTQYF	TGTGCCAGCAGTACCGACAGGGGCTACCCGCGCACGCAGTATTTT